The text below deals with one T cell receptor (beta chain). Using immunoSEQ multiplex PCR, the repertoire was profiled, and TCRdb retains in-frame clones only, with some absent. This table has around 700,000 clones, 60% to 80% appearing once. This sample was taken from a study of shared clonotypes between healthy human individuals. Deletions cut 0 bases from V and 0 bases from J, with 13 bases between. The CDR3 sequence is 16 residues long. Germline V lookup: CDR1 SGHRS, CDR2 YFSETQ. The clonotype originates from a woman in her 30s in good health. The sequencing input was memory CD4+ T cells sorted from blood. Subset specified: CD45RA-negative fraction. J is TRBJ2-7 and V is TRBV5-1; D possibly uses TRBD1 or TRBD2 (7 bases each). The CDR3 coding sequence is TGCGCCAGCAGCTTGGGAGGGGGCGGGAGCTCCTACGAGCAGTACTTC. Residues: CASSLGGGGSSYEQYF.